One and the same sample provided the 25 T cell receptor beta chains below, sequenced in a study of graft-versus-host responses after intestinal transplantation. Method: immunoSEQ multiplex PCR; TCRdb's copy keeps in-frame clones and lacks some. The repertoire consists of over 100,000 clones, with around 93% occurring once and the leading ten covering 0.095% to 0.15%. Their recognized antigens are unknown. The sample here was unstimulated CD4+ T cells sorted from spleen or lymph node cells, taken before intestinal transplant. These receptors originate from a human donor who received an intestinal transplant.

This chain links TRBV14 with TRBJ1-2; TRBD1 might be the D (5 bases). The CDR3 consists of 12 residues. The V end lost 8 bases, the J end lost 8 bases, and 15 bases lay between the germline ends. The germline V gene has CDR1 SGHDN and CDR2 FVKESK. DNA of the CDR3: TGTGCCAGCTCCAGGGTGCGTGAAGGCTACACCTTC. It is translated as CASSRVREGYTF.

To note about this clone: Mismatch with germline at one junction end may stem from a read error. The rearrangement links TRBV15 to TRBJ1-4, with 7 positions matching TRBD1. The CDR3 loop spans 14 amino acids. Germline CDR1 is LNHNV and CDR2 is YYDKDF (reference sequence). The CDR3, as DNA: TGTGCCACCAGCCGAGACAGGGTTAATGAAAAACTGTTTTTT. Translating it yields CATSRDRVNEKLFF.

The chain employs TRBV6-1 and TRBJ2-1; 9 nucleotides agree with TRBD2. Per germline, CDR1 MNHNS and CDR2 SASEGT. The CDR3 has 15 residues. The junction had 6 bases not matched to a gene; V was cut back by 3 bases and J by 6 bases. Written as DNA, the CDR3 is TGTGCCAGCAGTGACGGGGCTAGCGGGACCAATGAGCAGTTCTTC. It is translated as CASSDGASGTNEQFF.

J is TRBJ1-1 and V is TRBV28, with D unclear. This CDR3 has 12 residues. The V gene lost 6 bases and the J gene lost 12 bases, with 17 bases spanning the gap. The germline V gene encodes CDR1 MDHEN and CDR2 SYDVKM. In DNA, the CDR3 is TGTGCCAGCAGCTGGCGGCAGGATGGGTCTTTCTTT. Its protein is CASSWRQDGSFF.

This chain links TRBV7-2 with TRBJ1-5, with D possibly matching TRBD1 (5 bases). The CDR3 length is 13 residues. Trimming pared 4 bases from V and 8 bases from J, leaving 12 bases between. Germline values: CDR1 SGHTA, CDR2 FQGNSA. Written as DNA, the CDR3 is TGTGCCAGCAGCTCCCGCGGGACCGAGCCCCAGCATTTT. Amino acid sequence: CASSSRGTEPQHF.

The sample holds one count of this clone. This sequence joins TRBV4-1 and TRBJ1-1; 9 positions agree with TRBD1. The CDR3 spans 18 residues. The V segment lost 4 bases and the J segment 6 bases; nucleotides outside the gene matches: 18. Germline V gene sequence: CDR1 MGHRA, CDR2 YSYEKL. Here the CDR3 DNA reads TGCGCCAGCAGCCCAGCCTTACCGGGACAGGGATTCCAGGCTGAAGCTTTCTTT. Protein sequence: CASSPALPGQGFQAEAFF.

DNA for the CDR3: TGCGCCAGCCTTGCCGTACCTTACTCTGGGGCCAACGTCCTGACTTTC. Translating it yields CASLAVPYSGANVLTF. The chain employs TRBV5-1 and TRBJ2-6; D ambiguous. The V and J ends lost 7 bases and 0 bases respectively, with 14 bases between them. Germline V gene lookup returns CDR1 SGHRS and CDR2 YFSETQ. There are 16 residues in the CDR3.

The V gene is TRBV18, the J gene TRBJ1-4; 10 bases align to TRBD1. Trimming removed 2 bases from V and 2 bases from J; junction bases left unmatched: 2. CDR3 size: 16 residues. Germline CDR1 KGHSH, CDR2 LQKENI. This CDR3 reads CASSPDRGRTNEKLFF. CDR3 bases: TGTGCCAGCTCACCAGACAGGGGGCGTACTAATGAAAAACTGTTTTTT. The full variable domain, with the rest looked up from reference TRBV18 and TRBJ1-4, is NAGVMQNPRHLVRRRGQEARLRCSPMKGHSHVYWYRQLPEEGLKFMVYLQKENIIDESGMPKERFSAEFPKEGPSILRIQQVVRGDSAAYFCASSPDRGRTNEKLFFGSGTQLSVL.

The chain joins TRBV2 to TRBJ1-5, with D possibly matching TRBD1 (5 bases). CDR1 SNHLY and CDR2 FYNNEI come from the germline V gene. The V end was cut by 5 bases, the J end by 6 bases, with 14 bases between. The CDR3 length is 14 residues. CDR3 nucleotide sequence: TGTGCCAGCAGTAGCCGGGGGGACGGTCAGCCCCAGCATTTT. This translates into CASSSRGDGQPQHF.

Only a few counts were recorded for this clone. The genes are TRBV7-9 and TRBJ2-7, with TRBD2 identical over 8 bases. The ends lost 5 bases at V and 6 bases at J; junction bases unmatched: 9. This CDR3 is built from 14 residues. The germline gives CDR1 SEHNR, CDR2 FQNEAQ (reference sequence). The CDR3 nucleotides are TGTGCCAGCAGCCCGGGACTAGGTGGCGGCGAGCAGTACTTC. This translates into CASSPGLGGGEQYF. Filled out from reference TRBV7-9 and TRBJ2-7, the complete variable domain reads DTGVSQNPRHKITKRGQNVTFRCDPISEHNRLYWYRQTLGQGPEFLTYFQNEAQLEKSRLLSDRFSAERPKGSFSTLEIQRTEQGDSAMYLCASSPGLGGGEQYFGPGTRLTVT.

This rearrangement joins TRBV18 to TRBJ2-7; 14 bases are a match to TRBD2. Unmatched junction bases numbered 9, after V lost 4 bases and J lost 4 bases. Germline V CDR1 and CDR2: KGHSH, LQKENI. This CDR3 spans 17 amino acids. CDR3 in amino acids: CASSQGTSGSFAYEQYF. The CDR3 coding sequence is TGTGCCAGCTCACAAGGGACTAGCGGGAGTTTCGCTTACGAGCAGTACTTC.

J is TRBJ2-7 and V is TRBV5-1; tentative D call: TRBD2 (6 bases). Germline V gene data show CDR1 as SGHRS and CDR2 as YFSETQ. V was shortened by 2 bases and J by 2 bases, with 14 bases between the two germline ends. This CDR3 is built from 15 residues. In nucleotides, the CDR3 is TGCGCCAGCAGCTTCTTGGCGGGGCAGCCCTACGAGCAGTACTTC. Protein product: CASSFLAGQPYEQYF.

This sequence joins TRBV9 and TRBJ2-5; D not resolved. Germline V gene data show CDR1 as SGDLS and CDR2 as YYNGEE. Trimming removed 0 bases from V and 2 bases from J, with 8 bases in between. The CDR3 extends over 14 amino acids. CDR3 protein: CASSVGALQETQYF. As DNA, the CDR3 is TGTGCCAGCAGCGTAGGGGCTCTACAAGAGACCCAGTACTTC.

This sequence joins TRBV6-6 and TRBJ2-7; 8 bases line up with TRBD1. Germline values: CDR1 MNHNY, CDR2 SVGAGI (reference sequence). The junction had 7 bases not matched to a gene; V was cut back by 5 bases and J by 4 bases. This CDR3 is built from 14 residues. CDR3 sequence (DNA): TGTGCCAGCAGTAAGGGGACAGGCATATACGAGCAGTACTTC. Its protein is CASSKGTGIYEQYF.

The chain joins TRBV30 to TRBJ2-6; either TRBD1 or TRBD2 may supply D (5 bases each). CDR1 GTSNPN and CDR2 SVGIG come from the germline V gene (reference sequence). This CDR3 has 15 residues. Trimming left V 0 bases short and J 2 bases short, with 8 bases between. In DNA, the CDR3 is TGTGCCTGGAGTGTAGGGGAGACTGGGGCCAACGTCCTGACTTTC. Its translation: CAWSVGETGANVLTF.

The chain uses TRBV11-1 and TRBJ1-1; D is ambiguous. Trimming removed 3 bases from V and 0 bases from J, with 2 bases in between. Germline V gene sequence: CDR1 SGHAT, CDR2 FQDESV (reference sequence). The CDR3 length is 12 residues. The CDR3 nucleotides are TGTGCCAGCAGCTTCCTGAACACTGAAGCTTTCTTT. Protein sequence: CASSFLNTEAFF.

This clone was seen a single time. The chain employs TRBV27 and TRBJ2-5; 11 bases fit TRBD1. The J call could be wrong; TRBJ2-7 is a better fit for the DNA end. The germline V gene encodes CDR1 MNHEY and CDR2 SMNVEV (reference sequence). The CDR3 runs 13 residues. This chain's CDR3 is CASSFGTGGEQYF. In nucleotides, the CDR3 is TGTGCCAGCAGCTTCGGGACAGGGGGCGAGCAGTACTTC.

The table lists this clone with a few counts. The V and J genes are TRBV6-5 and TRBJ1-3; D is unresolved. V was cut by 2 bases and J by 4 bases, with 6 bases left in between. This CDR3 region has 13 residues. Germline values: CDR1 MNHEY, CDR2 SVGAGI. The CDR3 loop reads CASSYGGGNTIYF. DNA for the CDR3: TGTGCCAGCAGTTACGGAGGGGGAAACACCATATATTTT.

The chain joins TRBV5-4 to TRBJ1-1; D unresolved. The CDR3 spans 14 residues. The V and J ends lost 0 bases and 5 bases respectively, with 11 bases between them. CDR1 is SGHNT and CDR2 is YYREEE in the germline V gene (reference sequence). The CDR3 region is CASSLGPKLTEAFF. The CDR3 DNA is TGTGCCAGCAGCTTGGGACCGAAGCTAACTGAAGCTTTCTTT.

The chain carries TRBV4-1 and TRBJ2-1, with D uncertain. V lost 0 bases to trimming and J lost 6 bases, with 9 bases between them. The germline V gene encodes CDR1 MGHRA and CDR2 YSYEKL. The CDR3 length is 14 residues. This CDR3 is CASSQDLIFNEQFF. CDR3 in DNA: TGCGCCAGCAGCCAAGATCTGATCTTCAATGAGCAGTTCTTC.

This chain joins TRBV29-1 and TRBJ2-3, with a possible D match to TRBD2 (5 bases). The CDR3 is 11 amino acids. Trimming pared 8 bases from V and 9 bases from J, leaving 15 bases between. Germline V gene lookup returns CDR1 SQVTM and CDR2 ANQGSEA. The CDR3 DNA follows: TGCAGCTCAAGGCAGGAGGCAACGCAGTATTTT. It specifies CSSRQEATQYF.

The CDR3 nucleotides read TGTGCCAGTAGTATGCGGGGAGGGGGGGCTAGCACAGATACGCAGTATTTT. Translation: CASSMRGGGASTDTQYF. The chain has TRBV19 and TRBJ2-3; D might be TRBD2 (7 bases). Trimming pared 3 bases from V and 0 bases from J, leaving 16 bases between. The V gene's germline CDR1 is LNHDA and CDR2 SQIVND (reference sequence). The CDR3 consists of 17 residues.

The CDR3 is CAWSLGAAYNEQFF. CDR3 nucleotides: TGTGCCTGGAGTCTAGGGGCGGCCTACAATGAGCAGTTCTTC. This chain joins TRBV30 and TRBJ2-1; TRBD1 is a possible D gene (5 bases). The CDR3 length is 14 residues. Germline V gives CDR1 GTSNPN, CDR2 SVGIG (reference sequence). V lost 2 bases and J 2 bases, leaving 10 bases between the germline ends.

V is TRBV9 and J is TRBJ1-1, with a possible D match to TRBD1 (6 bases). With 3 bases removed from V and 5 bases from J, the gap between germline ends came to 14 bases. The CDR3 is made up of 14 amino acids. The germline V gene has CDR1 SGDLS and CDR2 YYNGEE. The CDR3 loop reads CASSGGAPGTEAFF. Here the CDR3 DNA reads TGTGCCAGCAGCGGGGGGGCCCCGGGGACTGAAGCTTTCTTT.

The chain combines TRBV27 with TRBJ1-3, with a possible D match to TRBD1 (5 bases). Germline V gene data show CDR1 as MNHEY and CDR2 as SMNVEV (reference sequence). This CDR3 region has 15 residues. Between the trimmed V and J ends, which lost 6 bases and 2 bases, there was a span of 14 bases. CDR3 in amino acids: CASRSQIGAGNTIYF. CDR3 in DNA: TGTGCCAGCAGAAGCCAGATAGGGGCTGGAAACACCATATATTTT.